A single sample is the source of the 6 T cell receptor beta chains below, sequenced in a study of T cells after yellow fever vaccination. TCRdb recomputed calls from the 5' RACE reads with MiXCR, one row per CDR3 protein. The sample has about 300,000 distinct CDR3 sequences; about 4% are singletons. The input for sequencing was PBMCs, taken 5 days after the yellow fever booster vaccination. Every receptor here comes from a young man who received the YFV17D yellow fever vaccine.

This clonotype was seen many times. This chain links TRBV7-6 with TRBJ2-5, with D maybe TRBD2 (6 bases). V gave up 5 bases and J gave up 5 bases, with 12 bases separating them. CDR3 length: 13 amino acids. Per germline, CDR1 SGHVS and CDR2 FNYEAQ. The CDR3 loop is CASSQGRGETQYF. CDR3 bases: TGTGCCAGCAGCCAGGGACGGGGGGAGACCCAGTACTTC.

This clonotype was seen a handful of times. The rearrangement joins TRBV27 to TRBJ2-3; D unresolved. Germline CDR1 is MNHEY and CDR2 is SMNVEV (reference sequence). The CDR3 spans 17 residues. V lost 2 bases and J lost 3, with 18 bases in between. The CDR3 is CASSLVQVGYSTDTQYF. The DNA for the CDR3 is TGTGCCAGCAGTTTAGTCCAGGTTGGGTATAGTACAGATACGCAGTATTTT.

This chain uses TRBV6-5 with TRBJ1-1; D is unclear. V dropped 2 bases and J dropped 7 bases, with 14 bases sitting between them. Germline values: CDR1 MNHEY, CDR2 SVGAGI. This CDR3 region has 14 residues. CDR3 residues: CASSYGQAIYEAFF. CDR3 DNA: TGTGCCAGCAGTTACGGGCAGGCGATCTATGAAGCTTTCTTT.

Only a few counts were recorded for this clonotype. The rearrangement uses TRBV7-3 and TRBJ1-2, with unresolved D. Looked up from germline, CDR1 is SGHTA and CDR2 is FQGTGA. The CDR3 runs to 13 residues. Deletions cut 5 bases from V and 6 bases from J, with 13 bases between. In DNA, the CDR3 is TGTGCCAGCAGCCCAAATAATCGGCATGGCTACACCTTC. The encoded protein is CASSPNNRHGYTF.

The rearrangement uses TRBV6-2 or TRBV6-3 and TRBJ1-5; D gene unclear. This CDR3 has 16 residues. V shed 8 bases and J shed 4 bases, with 21 bases lying between them. CDR1 is MNHEY and CDR2 is SVGEGT in the germline V gene. This chain's CDR3 is CASGRNWGVLNQPQHF. The CDR3 DNA sequence: TGTGCCAGCGGGAGGAACTGGGGAGTGTTGAATCAGCCCCAGCATTTT.

This clonotype was seen a handful of times. The chain couples TRBV28 to TRBJ1-4; 10 nucleotides agree with TRBD1. There are 14 residues in the CDR3. Germline lookup yields CDR1 MDHEN and CDR2 SYDVKM. J lost 8 bases, V lost 2 bases, and 2 bases had no gene match. The CDR3 region has the DNA TGTGCCAGCAGTTTACTGGACAGGGGGGAAAAACTGTTTTTT. Translation: CASSLLDRGEKLFF.